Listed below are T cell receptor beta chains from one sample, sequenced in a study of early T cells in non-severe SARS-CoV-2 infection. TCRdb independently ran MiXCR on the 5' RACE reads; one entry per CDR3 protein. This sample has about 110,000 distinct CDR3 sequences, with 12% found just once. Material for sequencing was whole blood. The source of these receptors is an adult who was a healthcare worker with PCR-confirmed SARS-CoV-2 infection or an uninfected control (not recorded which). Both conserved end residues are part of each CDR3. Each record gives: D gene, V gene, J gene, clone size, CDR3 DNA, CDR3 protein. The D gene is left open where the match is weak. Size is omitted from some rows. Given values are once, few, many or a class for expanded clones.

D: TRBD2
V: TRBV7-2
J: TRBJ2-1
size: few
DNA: TGTGCCAGCAGCGTTCAAACTAGCGGGGGGGCGAGGAATGAGCAGTTCTTC
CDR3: CASSVQTSGGARNEQFF

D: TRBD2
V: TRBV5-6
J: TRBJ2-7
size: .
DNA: TGTGCCAGCAGCTTGCCGGGGGGGACCTACGAGCAGTACTTC
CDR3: CASSLPGGTYEQYF

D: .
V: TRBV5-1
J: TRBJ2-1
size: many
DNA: TGCGCCAGCAGCTTGGAGGGGCGGTCTGGAGATGAGCAGTTCTTC
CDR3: CASSLEGRSGDEQFF

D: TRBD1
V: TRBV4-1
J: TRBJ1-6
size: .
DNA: TGCGCCAGCAGCCAAGAAGCAGGCGGGGACAGGGGGAATTCACCCCTCCACTTT
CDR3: CASSQEAGGDRGNSPLHF

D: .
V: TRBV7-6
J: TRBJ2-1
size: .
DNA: TGTGCCAGCAGCTTAGGCGGGCCTTCCTCCTACAATGAGCAGTTCTTC
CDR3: CASSLGGPSSYNEQFF

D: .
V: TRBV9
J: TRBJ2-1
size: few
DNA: TGTGCCAGCAGCGTAGCGGGCGGCCACCTCTACAATGAGCAGTTCTTC
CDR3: CASSVAGGHLYNEQFF

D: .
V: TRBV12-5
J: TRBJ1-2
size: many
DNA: TGTGCTAGTGTCGACGCGAGCAGGACCTACTATGGCTACACCTTC
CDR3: CASVDASRTYYGYTF

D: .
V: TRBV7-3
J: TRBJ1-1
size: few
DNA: TGTGCCAGCAGCTTAGGAAGAGTCGGGACTGAAGCTTTCTTT
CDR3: CASSLGRVGTEAFF

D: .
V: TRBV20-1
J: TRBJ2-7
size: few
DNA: TGCAGTGCTAGAGCGGTGTACGAGCAGTACTTC
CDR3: CSARAVYEQYF

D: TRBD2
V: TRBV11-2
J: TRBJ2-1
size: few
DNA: TGTGCCAGCAGCCCCGGGAGGGGCAATGAGCAGTTCTTC
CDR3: CASSPGRGNEQFF

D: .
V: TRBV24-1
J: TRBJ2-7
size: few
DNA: TGTGCCACCAGTGTAGGCGACGAGCAGTACTTC
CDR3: CATSVGDEQYF

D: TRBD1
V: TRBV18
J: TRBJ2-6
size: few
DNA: TGTGCCAGCTCAATGACAGGGACTGGGGCCAACGTCCTGACTTTC
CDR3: CASSMTGTGANVLTF

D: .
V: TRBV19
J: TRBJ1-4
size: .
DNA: TGTGCCAGTAGCAGCATGGCAACTAATGAAAAACTGTTTTTT
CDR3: CASSSMATNEKLFF

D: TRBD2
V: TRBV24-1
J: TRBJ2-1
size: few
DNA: TGTGCCACCAGTGAGTGGAGACCGGGACTAGCGGGAGGCTCCTACAATGAGCAGTTCTTC
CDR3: CATSEWRPGLAGGSYNEQFF

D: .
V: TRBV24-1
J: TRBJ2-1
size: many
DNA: TGTGCCACCAGTGACCCTCCTCAGTATGAGCAGTTCTTC
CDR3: CATSDPPQYEQFF

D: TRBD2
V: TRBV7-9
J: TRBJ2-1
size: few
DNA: TGTGCCAGCAGCCCCCAAGGACTAGCGGGAAGTATTGAGCAGTTCTTC
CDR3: CASSPQGLAGSIEQFF

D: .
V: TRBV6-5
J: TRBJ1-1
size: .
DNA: TGTGCCAGCAAGAGGGAGGACACTGAAGCTTTCTTT
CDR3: CASKREDTEAFF

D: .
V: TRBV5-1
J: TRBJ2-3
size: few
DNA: TGCGCCAGCAGCCATGGACAGTGGGGCACAGATACGCAGTATTTT
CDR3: CASSHGQWGTDTQYF

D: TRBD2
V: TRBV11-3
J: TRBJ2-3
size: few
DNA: TGTGCCAGCAGCTTAGAAAGCGGGAGGGCAACAGATACGCAGTATTTT
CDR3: CASSLESGRATDTQYF

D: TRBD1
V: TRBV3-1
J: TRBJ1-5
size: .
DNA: TGTGCCAGCAGCCAAGGACAGGGGGTGTCACGGAATCAGCCCCAGCATTTT
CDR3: CASSQGQGVSRNQPQHF

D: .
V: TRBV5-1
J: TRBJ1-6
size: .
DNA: TGCGCCAGCAGTCACCTGGAGGGGGGCCCCCTCCACTTT
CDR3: CASSHLEGGPLHF

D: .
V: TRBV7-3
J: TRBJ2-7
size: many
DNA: TGTGCCAGCAGCTTGTGGTCAGCCAGGGACATGCGCGAGCAGTACTTC
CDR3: CASSLWSARDMREQYF

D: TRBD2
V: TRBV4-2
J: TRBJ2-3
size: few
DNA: TGTGCCAGCAGCTCTAGCGGGCCAGATACGCAGTATTTT
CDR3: CASSSSGPDTQYF

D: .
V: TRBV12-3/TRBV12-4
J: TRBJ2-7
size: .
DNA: TGTGCCAGCTCCCCCATCCCGGGGGCTGGACCCTACGAGCAGTACTTC
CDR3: CASSPIPGAGPYEQYF

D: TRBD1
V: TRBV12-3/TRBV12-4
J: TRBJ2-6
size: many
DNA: TGTGCCAGCGACAGGGGCGGCCTCTCTGGGGCCAACGTCCTGACTTTC
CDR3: CASDRGGLSGANVLTF

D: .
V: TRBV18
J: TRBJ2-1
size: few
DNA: TGTGCCAGCTCTCCGCCGTGGGCGGCCAATGAGCAGTTCTTC
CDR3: CASSPPWAANEQFF

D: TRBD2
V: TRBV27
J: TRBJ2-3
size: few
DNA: TGTGCCAGCAGTTTAAAAGCGGGGGGTTCCACAGATACGCAGTATTTT
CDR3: CASSLKAGGSTDTQYF

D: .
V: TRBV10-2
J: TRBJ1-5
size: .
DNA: TGCGCCAGCAGTGAGTCGTGGGCGGGCTATCAGCCCCAGCATTTT
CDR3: CASSESWAGYQPQHF

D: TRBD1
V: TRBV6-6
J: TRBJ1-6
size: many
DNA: TGTGCCAGCAGTGGCCTCGACAGGGGATCCCCTCGATCACCCCTCCACTTT
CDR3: CASSGLDRGSPRSPLHF

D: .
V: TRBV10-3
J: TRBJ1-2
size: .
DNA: TGTGCCATCAGTGAGCGAGACAGCTATGGCTACACCTTC
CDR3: CAISERDSYGYTF

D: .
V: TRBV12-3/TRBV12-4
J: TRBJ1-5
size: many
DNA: TGTGCCAGCAGTTTATTGGCTCACAATCAGCCCCAGCATTTT
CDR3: CASSLLAHNQPQHF

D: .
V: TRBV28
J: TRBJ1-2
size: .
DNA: TGTGCCAGCACACCTAGCGCGGGGTTGGTCTACTATGGCTACACCTTC
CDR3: CASTPSAGLVYYGYTF

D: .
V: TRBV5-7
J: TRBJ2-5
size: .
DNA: TGTGCCAGCAGCAGGGACGGTCTGGGTGAGACCCAGTACTTC
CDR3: CASSRDGLGETQYF

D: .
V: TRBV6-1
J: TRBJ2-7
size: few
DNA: TGTGCCAGCAGTGAAAATGAGGGAGCCCACCCCTCCTACGAGCAGTACTTC
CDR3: CASSENEGAHPSYEQYF

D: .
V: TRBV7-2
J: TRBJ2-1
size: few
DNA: TGTGCCAGCAGCTCACCATTAGCCTACAATGAGCAGTTCTTC
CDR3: CASSSPLAYNEQFF

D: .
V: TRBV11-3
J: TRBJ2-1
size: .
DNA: TGTGCCAGCAGTGTCGTGGTCGAGCAGTTCTTC
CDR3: CASSVVVEQFF

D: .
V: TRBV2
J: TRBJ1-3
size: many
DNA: TGTGCCAGCTCAGGATCTGTCTCTGGAAACACCATATATTTT
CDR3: CASSGSVSGNTIYF

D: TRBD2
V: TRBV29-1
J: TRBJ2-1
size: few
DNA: TGCAGCGTTGAAGATCCGGGCCTAGCGGCCCATCTCTTC
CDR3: CSVEDPGLAAHLF

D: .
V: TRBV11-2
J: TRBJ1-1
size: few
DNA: TGTGCCAGCAGCTTCCCCGGACAGTTAATCATGAACACTGAAGCTTTCTTT
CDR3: CASSFPGQLIMNTEAFF

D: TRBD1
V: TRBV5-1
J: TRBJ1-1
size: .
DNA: TGCGCCAGCAGCTCCGACAGGGATACTGAAGCTTTCTTT
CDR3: CASSSDRDTEAFF